These T cell receptor beta chains were read from a single sample in a study of shared clonotypes between healthy human individuals. The assay was immunoSEQ multiplex PCR, and TCRdb's table has in-frame clones only and misses some. The repertoire holds about 2 million clones, with over 85% as singletons. The sequencing sample was made of naive CD8+ T cells sorted from blood. These receptors were taken from a man younger than 35 in good health. CDR3s include the opening cysteine and the closing phenylalanine or tryptophan. Fields, in order: J gene, D gene, V gene, clone size, CDR3 DNA, CDR3 protein. The D gene is left open where the match is weak. Clone size is not always given. Where it is, it says once, few, many or a class for expanded clones.

TRBJ2-3 TRBD2 TRBV7-3 - TGTGCCAGCAGTAATAGCGGGGTATCAGATACGCAGTATTTT CASSNSGVSDTQYF
TRBJ1-1 TRBD1 TRBV5-6 - TGTGCCAGCAGTTGGACAGGACAGGGAAACACTGAAGCTTTCTTT CASSWTGQGNTEAFF
TRBJ2-7 TRBD2 TRBV2 - TGTGCCAGCAGGACTAGCGGGACGAACTCCTACGAGCAGTACTTC CASRTSGTNSYEQYF
TRBJ2-7 TRBD1 TRBV5-1 - TGCGCCAGCAGCTTTCGCAGGGGGCCATACGAGCAGTACTTC CASSFRRGPYEQYF
TRBJ2-5 - TRBV15 - TGTGCCACCAGCAGAGATTTGGGCCTGGAGACCCAGTACTTC CATSRDLGLETQYF
TRBJ2-1 - TRBV5-1 - TGCGCCAGCAGCTTAAAGCGGCCACCGCAGGCGGAGCAGTTCTTC CASSLKRPPQAEQFF
TRBJ1-1 - TRBV5-8 - TGTGCCAGCAGCTTGTGGGGGAACGCTGAAGCTTTCTTT CASSLWGNAEAFF
TRBJ2-7 TRBD1 TRBV4-1 - TGCGCCAGCAGCCAACTCGGACAGGGGGCCGACGAGCAGTACTTC CASSQLGQGADEQYF
TRBJ2-7 - TRBV28 - TGTGCCAGCACTCTGGGGCATGGGACCTACGAGCAGTACTTC CASTLGHGTYEQYF
TRBJ1-2 - TRBV27 - TGTGCCAGCGCTTACAGGAGGAACTATGGCTACACCTTC CASAYRRNYGYTF
TRBJ1-5 - TRBV9 few TGTGCCAGCAGCGATCGCCCCGGGGGAAGAAAGAATCAGCCCCAGCATTTT CASSDRPGGRKNQPQHF
TRBJ1-1 - TRBV2 - TGTGCCAGCAGTGAATTTGAAGCTTTCTTT CASSEFEAFF
TRBJ1-6 - TRBV2 - TGTGCCAGCAGTGAATTAGAACCGTCTAGCTCCTATAATTCACCCCTCCACTTT CASSELEPSSSYNSPLHF
TRBJ1-6 - TRBV19 - TGTGCCAGTAGTATCTCGGACGGGAATAATTCACCCCTCCACTTT CASSISDGNNSPLHF
TRBJ2-1 - TRBV7-9 - TGTGCCAGCAGCTTAGCTAGCGTAAACTACAATGAGCAGTTCTTC CASSLASVNYNEQFF
TRBJ1-2 - TRBV2 - TGTGCCAGCAGTGAATCTGCTGGCTACACCTTC CASSESAGYTF
TRBJ2-7 - TRBV4-1 once TGCGCCAGCAGCCAAGCACCGGGACTCATCTACGAGCAGTACTTC CASSQAPGLIYEQYF
TRBJ2-3 - TRBV9 - TGTGCCAGCAGCGTAGGTAGGCTAGGGACCCTCGAAAACACAGATACGCAGTATTTT CASSVGRLGTLENTDTQYF
TRBJ2-7 TRBD2 TRBV5-4 - TGTGCCAGCAGCACAAACTCGGGGACCGGGACTAGGCCCTTCGAGCAGTACTTC CASSTNSGTGTRPFEQYF
TRBJ1-2 - TRBV30 - TGTGCCTGGGACGGATCTAACTATGGCTACACCTTC CAWDGSNYGYTF